This T cell receptor (beta chain) was recorded in a study of CD4+ T cells in melanoma. The repertoire was sequenced with immunoSEQ multiplex PCR; TCRdb's copy has only in-frame clones and lacks some. This sample has 7,500 to 10,000 clones, with 73% found just once. The length of the CDR3 is 14 residues. Germline lookup yields CDR1 SGHTA and CDR2 FQGNSA. Trimming pared 5 bases from V and 1 base from J, leaving 11 bases between. This chain uses TRBV7-2 with TRBJ1-1; D is perhaps TRBD1 (5 bases). Input material: cells from a culture (not recorded whether cultured in vitro). The receptor's source is a human donor with melanoma. In nucleotides, the CDR3 is TGTGCCAGCAGCCCTGGGACGGCGAACACTGAAGCTTTCTTT. Its protein is CASSPGTANTEAFF.